This passage covers 8 T cell receptor beta chains from one sample sequenced in a study of blood T cell repertoires in COVID-19. Produced via immunoSEQ multiplex PCR; TCRdb's table is partial and in-frame only. This table has some 370,000 clones, 70% to 90% appearing once. The source material was peripheral blood. The receptors were gathered from a woman aged 25 to 39 with COVID-19, enrolled during active disease.

The J gene is TRBJ1-6, the V gene TRBV5-1; D remains ambiguous. CDR3 size: 13 residues. Trimming cost V 0 bases and J 9 bases, with 7 bases left between them. Germline V gives CDR1 SGHRS, CDR2 YFSETQ. The CDR3 DNA reads as TGCGCCAGCAGCTTGGCCGGTCGTTCACCCCTCCACTTT. Translated, it gives CASSLAGRSPLHF.

The chain uses TRBV6-5 and TRBJ1-5, with D perhaps matching TRBD1 (6 bases). This CDR3 is built from 14 residues. The germline gives CDR1 MNHEY, CDR2 SVGAGI. Trimming pared 11 bases from V and 4 bases from J, leaving 18 bases between. The chain's CDR3 is CAGNRDGENQPQHF. CDR3 coding DNA: TGTGCCGGAAACAGGGACGGAGAGAATCAGCCCCAGCATTTT.

CDR3 sequence (DNA): TGTGCCAGCAGTCCTCGGTGGAGTAATGAGCAGTTCTTC. It is translated as CASSPRWSNEQFF. V and J are TRBV27 and TRBJ2-1, with D unresolved. Per the germline V gene, CDR1 is MNHEY and CDR2 is SMNVEV (reference sequence). Trimming shortened V by 5 bases and J by 7 bases, and 12 bases separated the two germline ends. CDR3 length equals 13 residues.

The genes are TRBV5-5 and TRBJ2-3; the match to TRBD1 covers 8 bases. This CDR3 has 14 residues. The germline V gene encodes CDR1 SGHKS and CDR2 YYEKEE (reference sequence). Trimming removed 4 bases from V and 1 base from J; junction bases left unmatched: 2. The CDR3 loop is CASSPTGGTDTQYF. CDR3 nucleotides: TGTGCCAGCAGCCCGACAGGGGGCACAGATACGCAGTATTTT.

This clone occurred once. J is TRBJ2-5 and V is TRBV5-1, with 7 bases lining up with TRBD1. Germline V gives CDR1 SGHRS, CDR2 YFSETQ. There are 15 residues in the CDR3. After removal of 0 bases from V and 5 bases from J, the junction contained 7 bases not matched to a gene. This chain's CDR3 is CASSLAGQGVETQYF. For the CDR3, the DNA is TGCGCCAGCAGCTTGGCAGGCCAGGGGGTCGAGACCCAGTACTTC.

The chain joins TRBV6-5 to TRBJ2-2; 9 nucleotides match TRBD2. With V trimmed by 8 bases and J by 6 bases, 1 base remained unmatched. The CDR3 contains 12 residues. The germline V gene has CDR1 MNHEY and CDR2 SVGAGI. As DNA, the CDR3 is TGTGCCAGCGGCGGGAGGGCCGGGGAGCTGTTTTTT. As protein: CASGGRAGELFF.

The chain has TRBV7-2 and TRBJ1-2, with 8 bases aligning to TRBD1. CDR3 size: 14 residues. J gave up 7 bases and V 0 bases, and 4 bases lay outside the gene matches. Looked up from germline, CDR1 is SGHTA and CDR2 is FQGNSA. CDR3 sequence: CASSLAQGAGGYTF. CDR3 bases: TGTGCCAGCAGCTTAGCCCAGGGGGCAGGTGGCTACACCTTC.

The rearrangement joins TRBV25-1 to TRBJ2-1; TRBD1 aligns across 7 bases. The ends lost 1 base at V and 4 bases at J; junction bases unmatched: 13. Germline CDR1 is MGHDK and CDR2 is SYGVNS. CDR3 length equals 18 residues. CDR3 nucleotides: TGTGCCAGCAGTGAATTCTTTATGACAGGGACCCCTTACAATGAGCAGTTCTTC. Translated, it gives CASSEFFMTGTPYNEQFF.